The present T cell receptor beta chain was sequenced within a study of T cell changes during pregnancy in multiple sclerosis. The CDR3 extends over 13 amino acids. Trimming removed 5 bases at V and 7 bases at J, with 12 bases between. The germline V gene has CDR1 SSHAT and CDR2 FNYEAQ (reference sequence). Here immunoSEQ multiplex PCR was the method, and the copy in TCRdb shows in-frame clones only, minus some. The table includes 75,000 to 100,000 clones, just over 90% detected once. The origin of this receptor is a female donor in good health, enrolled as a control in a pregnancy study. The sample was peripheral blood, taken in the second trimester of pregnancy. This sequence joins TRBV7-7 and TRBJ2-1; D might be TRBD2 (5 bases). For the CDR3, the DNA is TGTGCCAGCAGCCGCGGTCGGGGTAATGAGCAGTTCTTC. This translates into CASSRGRGNEQFF.